This passage covers 10 T cell receptor beta chains from one sample sequenced in a study of blood T cell repertoires in COVID-19 (dated by TCRdb to the early 2020s). The library was made by the immunoSEQ multiplex PCR assay. TCRdb carries this immuneACCESS record with in-frame sequences only. Its versions omit some clonotypes, under half of them owing to an unresolved V gene in the studies checked, with the rest unexplained. This sample is represented by approximately 220,000 clones; approximately 86% of them were singletons. The top ten constitute 4.5% to 5.5% of the sample. Sequences were obtained from PBMCs or T cells enriched from blood (not recorded which). The receptors were sampled from a woman aged 30 to 39 who had been exposed to COVID-19.

The chain joins TRBV19 to TRBJ2-3; 9 nucleotides agree with TRBD2. Germline CDR1 and CDR2: LNHDA and SQIVND (reference sequence). The junction had 7 bases not matched to a gene; V was cut back by 7 bases and J by 2 bases. The CDR3 contains 15 residues. The CDR3 region has the DNA TGTGCCAGTAAGGAGCGGGGGGCCGACACAGATACGCAGTATTTT. It translates to CASKERGADTDTQYF.

This clone was counted a few times. The chain joins TRBV3-1 (or the pseudogene TRBV3-2) to TRBJ1-1; 10 bases are shared with TRBD1. Germline CDR1 and CDR2: LGHDT and YNNKEL (reference sequence). The trim removed 4 bases at V and 10 bases at J, leaving 6 bases unmatched. This CDR3 region has 13 residues. Here the CDR3 reads CASSLGQGKGAFF. In nucleotides, the CDR3 is TGTGCCAGCAGCCTGGGACAGGGGAAGGGAGCTTTCTTT.

The chain recombines TRBV18 with TRBJ2-1, with D perhaps TRBD1 (6 bases). The CDR3 spans 19 residues. V gave up 6 bases and J gave up 4 bases, with 28 bases separating them. The germline V gene has CDR1 KGHSH and CDR2 LQKENI. This chain's CDR3 is CASSQNTQGPNSIYNEQFF. Here the CDR3 DNA reads TGTGCCAGCTCGCAAAACACACAGGGACCCAATAGCATTTACAATGAGCAGTTCTTC.

In its sample, this clone was seen once. This chain uses TRBV29-1 with TRBJ1-1, with D hard to call. The V end was cut by 1 base, the J end by 1 base, with 7 bases between. The CDR3 runs to 13 residues. Germline CDR1 SQVTM, CDR2 ANQGSEA. CDR3 nucleotides: TGCAGCGTTGAAGTGACACAGAACACTGAAGCTTTCTTT. It is translated as CSVEVTQNTEAFF.

The chain recombines TRBV6-1 with TRBJ2-1, with unresolved D. V lost 3 bases and J lost 6, with 9 bases in between. The CDR3 has 13 amino acids. Per germline, CDR1 MNHNS and CDR2 SASEGT. The CDR3 nucleotides are TGTGCCAGCAGTGACCCAGGATCCAATGAGCAGTTCTTC. It translates to CASSDPGSNEQFF.

The chain recombines TRBV9 with TRBJ2-3, with TRBD2 matching 8 bases. V lost 0 bases, J lost 4 bases, and 4 bases stayed unmatched. Germline values: CDR1 SGDLS, CDR2 YYNGEE. This CDR3 spans 15 amino acids. CDR3 region: CASSVGAGEPDTQYF. DNA of the CDR3: TGTGCCAGCAGCGTAGGAGCGGGGGAGCCAGATACGCAGTATTTT.

The chain carries TRBV6-1 and TRBJ2-1; D may be TRBD2 (5 bases). The CDR3 length is 13 residues. The germline V gene has CDR1 MNHNS and CDR2 SASEGT. The ends were cut back, 2 bases at V and 15 bases at J, with 17 bases in the middle. CDR3 loop: CASSEFGNLGGFF. The CDR3 coding sequence is TGTGCCAGCAGTGAATTCGGTAACCTTGGAGGGTTCTTC.

The J gene is TRBJ1-1, the V gene TRBV14, with 8 positions matching TRBD1. Germline loops: CDR1 SGHDN, CDR2 FVKESK. This CDR3 has 15 amino acids. J lost 1 base, V lost 4 bases, and 5 bases had no gene match. CDR3 coding DNA: TGTGCCAGCAGCCGCCGACAGGGGTGGAACACTGAAGCTTTCTTT. Protein sequence: CASSRRQGWNTEAFF.

CDR3 in amino acids: CASSLSPRTATYGYTF. The CDR3 DNA reads as TGTGCCAGCAGTCTTAGTCCCCGGACAGCCACCTATGGCTACACCTTC. The V call is TRBV6-6, the J call TRBJ1-2, with D possibly matching TRBD1 (6 bases). V was shortened by 5 bases and J by 4 bases, with 20 bases between the two germline ends. The CDR3 covers 16 residues. Germline CDR1 and CDR2: MNHNY and SVGAGI (reference sequence).

The DNA of the CDR3 is TGTGCCACCAGTGACGCAGGGCTTTACGAGCAGTACTTC. Protein sequence: CATSDAGLYEQYF. The V call is TRBV24-1, the J call TRBJ2-7, with D maybe TRBD1 (5 bases). V shed 4 bases and J shed 4 bases, with 10 bases lying between them. CDR1 KGHDR and CDR2 SFDVKD come from the germline V gene. This CDR3 contains 13 residues.